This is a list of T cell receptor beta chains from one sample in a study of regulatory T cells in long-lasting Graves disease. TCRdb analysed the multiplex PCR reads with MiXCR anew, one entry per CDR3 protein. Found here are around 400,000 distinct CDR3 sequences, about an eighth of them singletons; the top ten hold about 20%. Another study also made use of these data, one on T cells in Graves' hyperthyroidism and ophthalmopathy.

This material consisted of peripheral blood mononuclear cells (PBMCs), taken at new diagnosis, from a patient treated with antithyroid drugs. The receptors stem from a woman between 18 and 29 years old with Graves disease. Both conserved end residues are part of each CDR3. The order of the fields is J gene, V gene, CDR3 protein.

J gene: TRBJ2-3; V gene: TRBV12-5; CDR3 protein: CASGLFGLAGGTDTQYF
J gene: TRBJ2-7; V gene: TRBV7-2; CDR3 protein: CASSLASNTIGYEQYF
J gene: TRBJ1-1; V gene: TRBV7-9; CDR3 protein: CASLNGYSENTEAFF
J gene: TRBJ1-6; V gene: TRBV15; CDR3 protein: CATSSGPSSYNSPLHF
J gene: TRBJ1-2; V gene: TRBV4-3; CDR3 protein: CASSQGRGYYGYTF
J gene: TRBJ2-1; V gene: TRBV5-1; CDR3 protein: CASSFGVNNEQFF
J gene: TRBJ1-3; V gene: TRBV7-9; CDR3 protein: CASSKGTTGNTIYF
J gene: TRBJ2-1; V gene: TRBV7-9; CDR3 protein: CASSFRVANNEQFF
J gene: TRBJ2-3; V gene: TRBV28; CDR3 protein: CASSERSGTDTQYF
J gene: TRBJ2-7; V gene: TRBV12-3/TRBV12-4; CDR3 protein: CASSWGSSCEQYF
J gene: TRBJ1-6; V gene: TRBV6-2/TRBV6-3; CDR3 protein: CASRRDSPLHF
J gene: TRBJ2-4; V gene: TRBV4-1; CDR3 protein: CASSQGQGAFYIQYF
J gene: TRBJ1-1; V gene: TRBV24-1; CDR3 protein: CATSTGPLNTEAFF
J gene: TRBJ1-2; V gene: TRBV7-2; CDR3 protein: CASSRVRGKGYGYTF
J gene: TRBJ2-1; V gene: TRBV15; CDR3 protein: CATSREGNEQFF
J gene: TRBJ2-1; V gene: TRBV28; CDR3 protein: CASSSSGDGTMGNEQFF
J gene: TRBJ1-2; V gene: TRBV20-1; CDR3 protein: CSASRTGNYGYTF
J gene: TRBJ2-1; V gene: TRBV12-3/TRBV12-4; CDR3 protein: CASRRREGRDDEQFF
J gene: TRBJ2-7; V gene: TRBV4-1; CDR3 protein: CASSQDPGQGTIGEQYF
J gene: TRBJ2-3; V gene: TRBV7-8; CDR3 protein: CASSLRAGPADTQYF
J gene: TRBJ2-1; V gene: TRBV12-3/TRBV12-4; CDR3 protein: CASSLSEWDMTGSGIYNEQFF
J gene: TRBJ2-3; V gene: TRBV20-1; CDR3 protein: CSARVGSGAQYF
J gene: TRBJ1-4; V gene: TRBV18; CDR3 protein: CASFFSAGTNEKLFF
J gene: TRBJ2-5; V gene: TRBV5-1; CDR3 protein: CASSSGGPKETQYF
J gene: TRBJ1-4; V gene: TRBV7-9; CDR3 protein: CASSFDKQALNEKLFF
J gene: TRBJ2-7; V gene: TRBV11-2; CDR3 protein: CASSLAGTSGAYEQYF
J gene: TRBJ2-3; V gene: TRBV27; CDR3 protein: CASSTRTLARTDTQYF
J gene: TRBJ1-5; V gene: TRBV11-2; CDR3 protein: CASSLGTGENQPQHF
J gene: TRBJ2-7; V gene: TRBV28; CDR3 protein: CASSPSGTSGIRSYEQYF
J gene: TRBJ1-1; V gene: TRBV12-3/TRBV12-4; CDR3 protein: CASTLQSMVTEAFF
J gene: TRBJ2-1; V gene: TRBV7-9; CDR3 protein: CASSSIPETGYEQFF
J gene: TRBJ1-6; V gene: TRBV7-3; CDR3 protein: CASSPSPTYGAPLHF
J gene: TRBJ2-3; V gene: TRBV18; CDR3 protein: CASSRSSTDTQYF
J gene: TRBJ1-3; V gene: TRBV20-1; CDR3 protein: CSARLSGSSGNTIYF
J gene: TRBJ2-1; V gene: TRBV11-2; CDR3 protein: CASSSSAGGDPYDSYNEQFF
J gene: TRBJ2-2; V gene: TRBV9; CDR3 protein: CASSEGTLTGELFF
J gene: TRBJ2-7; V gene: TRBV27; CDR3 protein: CASSLRQGAVYEQYF
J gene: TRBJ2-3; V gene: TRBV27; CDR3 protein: CASNGRRVPSRTDTQYF
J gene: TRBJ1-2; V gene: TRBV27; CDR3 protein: CASSYKSTGGHYGYTF
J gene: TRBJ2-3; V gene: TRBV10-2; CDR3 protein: CASSGGGSGTDTQYF
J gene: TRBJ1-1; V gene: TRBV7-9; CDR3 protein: CASSLEGGPNTEAFF
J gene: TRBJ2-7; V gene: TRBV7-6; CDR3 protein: CASSPPWGEQYF
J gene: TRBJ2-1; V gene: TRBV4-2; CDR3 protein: CASSQEGGGDEQFF
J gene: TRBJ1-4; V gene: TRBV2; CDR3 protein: CASRPTDATNEKLFF
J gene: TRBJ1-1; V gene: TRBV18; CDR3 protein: CASSPNQEGRAFF
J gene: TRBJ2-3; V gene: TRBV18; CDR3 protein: CASSPRGYWTDTQYF
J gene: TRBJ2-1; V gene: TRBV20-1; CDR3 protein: CSARDSGRAYNEQLF
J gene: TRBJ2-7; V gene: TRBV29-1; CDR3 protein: CSVESGTSASYEQYF
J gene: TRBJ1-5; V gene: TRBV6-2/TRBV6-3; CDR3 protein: CASSPGTGGGNQPQHF
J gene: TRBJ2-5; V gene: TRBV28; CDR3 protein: CASRWGPGIGQTQYF
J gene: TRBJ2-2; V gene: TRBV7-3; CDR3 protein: CASSPGPGGGGELFF
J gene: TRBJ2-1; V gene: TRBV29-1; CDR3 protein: CSVGGGRARSYNEQFF
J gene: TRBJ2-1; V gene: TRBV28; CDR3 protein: CATTAFTGGAYNEQFF
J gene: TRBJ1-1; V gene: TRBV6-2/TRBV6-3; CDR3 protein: CASRPRTGLVGNTEAFF